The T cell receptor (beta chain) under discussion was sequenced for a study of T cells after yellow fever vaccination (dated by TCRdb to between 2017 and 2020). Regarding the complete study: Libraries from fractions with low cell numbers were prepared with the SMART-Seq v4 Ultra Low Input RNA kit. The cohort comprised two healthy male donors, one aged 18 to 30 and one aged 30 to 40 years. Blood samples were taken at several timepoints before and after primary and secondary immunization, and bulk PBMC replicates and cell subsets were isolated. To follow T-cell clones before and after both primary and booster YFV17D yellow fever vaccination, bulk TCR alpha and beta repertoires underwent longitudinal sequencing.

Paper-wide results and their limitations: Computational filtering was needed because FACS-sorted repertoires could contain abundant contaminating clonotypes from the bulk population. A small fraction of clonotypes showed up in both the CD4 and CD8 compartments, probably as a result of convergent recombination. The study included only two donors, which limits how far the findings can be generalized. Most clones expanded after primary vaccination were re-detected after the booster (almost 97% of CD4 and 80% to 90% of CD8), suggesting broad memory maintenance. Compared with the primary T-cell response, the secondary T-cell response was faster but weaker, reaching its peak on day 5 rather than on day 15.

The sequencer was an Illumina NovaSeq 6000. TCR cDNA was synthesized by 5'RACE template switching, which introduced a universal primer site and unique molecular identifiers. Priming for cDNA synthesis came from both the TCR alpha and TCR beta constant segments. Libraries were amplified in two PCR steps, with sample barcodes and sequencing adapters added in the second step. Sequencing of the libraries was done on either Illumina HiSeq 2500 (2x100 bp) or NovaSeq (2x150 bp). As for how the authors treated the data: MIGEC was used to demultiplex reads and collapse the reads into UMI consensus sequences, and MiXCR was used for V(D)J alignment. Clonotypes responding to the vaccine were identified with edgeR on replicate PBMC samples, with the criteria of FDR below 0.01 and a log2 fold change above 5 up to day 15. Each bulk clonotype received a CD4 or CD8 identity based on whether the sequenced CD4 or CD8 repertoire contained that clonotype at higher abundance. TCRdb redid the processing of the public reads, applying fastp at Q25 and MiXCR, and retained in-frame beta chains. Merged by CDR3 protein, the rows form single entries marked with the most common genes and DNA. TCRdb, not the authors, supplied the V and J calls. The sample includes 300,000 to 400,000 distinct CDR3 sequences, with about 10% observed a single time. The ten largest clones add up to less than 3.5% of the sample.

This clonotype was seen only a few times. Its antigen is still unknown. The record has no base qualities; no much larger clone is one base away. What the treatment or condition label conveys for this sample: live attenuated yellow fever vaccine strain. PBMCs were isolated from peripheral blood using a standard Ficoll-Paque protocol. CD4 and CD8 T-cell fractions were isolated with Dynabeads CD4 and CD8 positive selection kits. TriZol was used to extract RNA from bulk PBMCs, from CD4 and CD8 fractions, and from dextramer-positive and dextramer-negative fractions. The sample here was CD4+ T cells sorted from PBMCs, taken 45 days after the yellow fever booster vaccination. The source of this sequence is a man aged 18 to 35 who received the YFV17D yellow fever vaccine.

At the DNA level, the sequence is TGTGCCATCAGTCCAGGAGTCCTCGTCTACGAGCAGTACTTC. This is translated as CAISPGVLVYEQYF. The chain joins TRBV10-3 to TRBJ2-7; confidence is insufficient to name the D gene. CDR1 and CDR2 are read off the germline V gene as ENHRY and SYGVKD. The junction shows trimming of 5 bases on V and 3 bases on J, plus 14 bases between the germline ends. The CDR3 has 14 amino acids, counting the end cysteine and phenylalanine. Just CDR3 DNA is preserved here, 42 bases in frame from base 1.